Shown below are 30 T cell receptor beta chains from a single sample sequenced in a study of high-grade serous ovarian cancer treatment subgroups. Tumor tissue was taken before any definitive surgery or chemotherapy was given. Measured with immunoSEQ multiplex PCR; TCRdb has only the in-frame clones, and not every one. This table has about 28,000 clones, approximately 79% appearing once. Material: tumor tissue. The receptors were gathered from a human donor with high-grade serous ovarian cancer.

This clone was found a few times. The gene calls are TRBV28 and TRBJ2-1, with 14 nucleotides matching TRBD2. The CDR3 runs to 15 residues. V lost 5 bases and J lost 6; bases outside the gene matches: 3. Germline values: CDR1 MDHEN, CDR2 SYDVKM. The CDR3 nucleotides read TGTGCCAGCAGTACCGGGACTAGCGGGAGCAATGAGCAGTTCTTC. Its protein product is CASSTGTSGSNEQFF. The full variable domain, completed using reference TRBV28 and TRBJ2-1, is DVKVTQSSRYLVKRTGEKVFLECVQDMDHENMFWYRQDPGLGLRLIYFSYDVKMKEKGDIPEGYSVSREKKERFSLILESASTNQTSMYLCASSTGTSGSNEQFFGPGTRLTVL.

The chain joins TRBV2 to TRBJ2-1; 12 positions agree with TRBD2. The ends lost 10 bases at V and 8 bases at J; junction bases unmatched: 9. CDR3 length: 14 residues. Germline values: CDR1 SNHLY, CDR2 FYNNEI. CDR3 sequence reads: CATLAGGPADEQFF. For the CDR3, the DNA is TGTGCCACCCTAGCGGGAGGGCCTGCGGATGAGCAGTTCTTC.

This chain links TRBV6-5 with TRBJ1-1; D is perhaps TRBD1 (5 bases). CDR3 length: 12 amino acids. CDR1 is MNHEY and CDR2 is SVGAGI in the germline V gene. The V gene lost 6 bases and the J gene lost 11 bases, with 16 bases spanning the gap. This CDR3 is CASSTFGGVAFF. CDR3 coding DNA: TGTGCCAGCAGCACGTTCGGAGGGGTGGCTTTCTTT.

V is TRBV6-4 and J is TRBJ2-3; maybe TRBD2 (5 bases). Trimming cost V 8 bases and J 7 bases, with 16 bases left between them. Germline values: CDR1 MRHNA, CDR2 SNTAGT. This CDR3 spans 13 amino acids. Here the CDR3 DNA reads TGTGCCAGCGAGCGGCACCTTGACAATACGCAGTATTTT. It translates to CASERHLDNTQYF.

The CDR3 reads CASSLGGQETQYF. The CDR3 nucleotides read TGTGCCAGCAGCTTAGGGGGGCAAGAGACCCAGTACTTC. The chain is built from TRBV7-3 and TRBJ2-5; D possibly corresponds to TRBD2 (6 bases). There are 13 residues in the CDR3. Trimming cost V 2 bases and J 2 bases, with 6 bases left between them. Germline lookup yields CDR1 SGHTA and CDR2 FQGTGA.

The rearrangement joins TRBV19 to TRBJ1-5; D is perhaps TRBD1 (6 bases). Trimming removed 1 base at V and 2 bases at J, with 6 bases between. The CDR3 is 14 amino acids. Germline assignment: CDR1 LNHDA and CDR2 SQIVND (reference sequence). CDR3 nucleotide sequence: TGTGCCAGTAGTATAGCAGGGGGCAATCAGCCCCAGCATTTT. This encodes CASSIAGGNQPQHF.

The V gene is TRBV28, the J gene TRBJ1-5; 8 bases are shared with TRBD1. CDR3 length: 14 amino acids. The germline gives CDR1 MDHEN, CDR2 SYDVKM. Trimming took 5 bases from V and 7 from J; bases not matched to a gene: 7. This chain's CDR3 is CASSGTGGSQPQHF. Here the CDR3 DNA reads TGTGCCAGCAGTGGGACAGGAGGGTCACAGCCCCAGCATTTT. Full variable domain (outside the CDR3, taken from reference TRBV28 and TRBJ1-5): DVKVTQSSRYLVKRTGEKVFLECVQDMDHENMFWYRQDPGLGLRLIYFSYDVKMKEKGDIPEGYSVSREKKERFSLILESASTNQTSMYLCASSGTGGSQPQHFGDGTRLSIL.

The V and J genes are TRBV19 and TRBJ2-3; 13 nucleotides agree with TRBD2. Losses at the gene ends were 6 bases for V and 5 bases for J; bases not matched to a gene: 5. The germline V gene encodes CDR1 LNHDA and CDR2 SQIVND (reference sequence). The CDR3 spans 15 residues. CDR3 loop: CASSNGLAGEDTQYF. CDR3 bases: TGTGCCAGTAGCAACGGACTAGCGGGAGAAGATACGCAGTATTTT.

The chain links TRBV30 to TRBJ2-3; D possibly corresponds to TRBD2 (6 bases). CDR3 length: 12 amino acids. V dropped 3 bases and J dropped 7 bases, with 11 bases sitting between them. Per the germline V gene, CDR1 is GTSNPN and CDR2 is SVGIG (reference sequence). The CDR3 DNA is TGTGCCTGGAGCGTAGGCGGGAATACGCAGTATTTT. Translation: CAWSVGGNTQYF. The whole variable domain, remainder taken from reference TRBV30 and TRBJ2-3, is SQTIHQWPATLVQPVGSPLSLECTVEGTSNPNLYWYRQAAGRGLQLLFYSVGIGQISSEVPQNLSASRPQDRQFILSSKKLLLSDSGFYLCAWSVGGNTQYFGPGTRLTVL.

This clone has more than one count but fewer than ten. The rearrangement links TRBV7-2 to TRBJ2-7; no reliable D call. The ends were cut back, 5 bases at V and 3 bases at J, with 14 bases in the middle. The CDR3 loop spans 14 amino acids. The germline gives CDR1 SGHTA, CDR2 FQGNSA. This CDR3 reads CASSGSRSDYEQYF. The DNA of the CDR3 is TGTGCCAGCAGCGGTAGTAGGAGCGACTACGAGCAGTACTTC.

V usage is TRBV12-5 and J usage is TRBJ1-1, with D perhaps TRBD1 (5 bases). The germline V gene has CDR1 LGHNT and CDR2 FRNRAP. The CDR3 consists of 14 residues. The V and J ends lost 5 bases and 1 base respectively, with 11 bases between them. CDR3 nucleotides: TGTGCTAGTGGTCCTGACAGCACGAACACTGAAGCTTTCTTT. Amino acids: CASGPDSTNTEAFF.

This clone was recorded a few times. The chain recombines TRBV29-1 with TRBJ1-1, with a weak D call TRBD1 (6 bases). V was clipped by 7 bases and J by 3 bases, with 18 bases between them. The CDR3 is 14 amino acids. CDR1 is SQVTM and CDR2 is ANQGSEA in the germline V gene. CDR3 sequence: CSAQLWGQDTEAFF. CDR3 nucleotides: TGCAGCGCTCAACTTTGGGGGCAGGACACTGAAGCTTTCTTT.

The V gene is TRBV28, the J gene TRBJ1-2; tentatively, D is TRBD1 (5 bases). The V gene lost 4 bases and the J gene lost 4 bases, with 16 bases spanning the gap. This CDR3 has 15 amino acids. Germline CDR1 and CDR2: MDHEN and SYDVKM. Written as DNA, the CDR3 is TGTGCCAGCAGTTCCCCTTGGTCAGGGATCTATGGCTACACCTTC. It is translated as CASSSPWSGIYGYTF.

The J gene is TRBJ1-1, the V gene TRBV6-1, with D hard to call. Trimming took off 6 bases at V and 1 base at J, with 9 bases between the two ends. This CDR3 spans 13 amino acids. Looked up from germline, CDR1 is MNHNS and CDR2 is SASEGT. CDR3 residues: CASSFTENTEAFF. The CDR3, as DNA: TGTGCCAGCAGCTTCACAGAGAACACTGAAGCTTTCTTT.

The chain recombines TRBV12-5 with TRBJ2-7; perhaps TRBD2 as D (5 bases). CDR3 length: 15 amino acids. Germline V gene data show CDR1 as LGHNT and CDR2 as FRNRAP. Trimming pared 6 bases from V and 5 bases from J, leaving 20 bases between. DNA of the CDR3: TGTGCTAGTGGCCTAGCCCCCTCTAGTTCCCACGAGCAGTACTTC. Its translation is CASGLAPSSSHEQYF.

The genes are TRBV5-5 and TRBJ2-7; TRBD2 aligns across 14 bases. The V and J ends lost 4 bases and 9 bases, in that order; junction bases with no gene match: 9. The germline gives CDR1 SGHKS, CDR2 YYEKEE (reference sequence). The CDR3 covers 15 residues. CDR3 coding DNA: TGTGCCAGCAGCACGGGACTAGCGGGAGATATGCCGCAGTACTTC. Its translation: CASSTGLAGDMPQYF.

This clone is a singleton in its sample. The gene calls are TRBV13 and TRBJ2-7, with D possibly TRBD1 on 6 matching bases. This CDR3 is 16 amino acids long. Germline V gene data show CDR1 as PRHDT and CDR2 as FYEKMQ (reference sequence). V gave up 5 bases and J gave up 3 bases, with 20 bases separating them. The CDR3 is CASSPESRGPLYEQYF. As DNA, the CDR3 is TGTGCCAGCAGCCCCGAGTCCAGGGGCCCCCTCTACGAGCAGTACTTC.

The rearrangement joins TRBV5-1 to TRBJ1-4; TRBD1 matches 7 bases. Germline V gene sequence: CDR1 SGHRS, CDR2 YFSETQ. The ends lost 1 base at V and 7 bases at J; junction bases unmatched: 4. The CDR3 totals 14 residues. CDR3 bases: TGCGCCAGCAGCTTGAACAGGGGACTTGAAAAACTGTTTTTT. This gives the protein CASSLNRGLEKLFF.

The chain combines TRBV29-1 with TRBJ2-1; the D is unclear. V was trimmed by 7 bases and J by 8 bases, leaving 9 bases between them. This CDR3 is 10 amino acids long. Germline CDR1 reads SQVTM; CDR2 reads ANQGSEA. The CDR3 region is CSARLDEQFF. The CDR3 DNA is TGCAGCGCGCGGCTGGATGAGCAGTTCTTC.

The chain is built from TRBV6-1 and TRBJ1-1; no clear D. The CDR3 loop spans 12 amino acids. V lost 8 bases, J lost 1 base, and 8 bases lay in between. Germline V gene lookup returns CDR1 MNHNS and CDR2 SASEGT. This CDR3 reads CASFQANTEAFF. DNA of the CDR3: TGTGCCAGCTTTCAAGCGAACACTGAAGCTTTCTTT.

This clone was seen just once. The CDR3 loop reads CASSQDGTGKQGNEQFF. CDR3 bases: TGCGCCAGCAGCCAAGATGGTACGGGCAAACAAGGGAATGAGCAGTTCTTC. The chain combines TRBV4-1 with TRBJ2-1; D remains unclear. This CDR3 spans 17 amino acids. Trimming took off 0 bases at V and 7 bases at J, with 19 bases between the two ends. Germline loops: CDR1 MGHRA, CDR2 YSYEKL.

V usage is TRBV30 and J usage is TRBJ2-5, with a possible D match to TRBD1 (5 bases). V was pared by 2 bases and J by 5 bases, with 12 bases between. The CDR3 extends over 13 amino acids. The V gene's germline CDR1 is GTSNPN and CDR2 SVGIG (reference sequence). Written as DNA, the CDR3 is TGTGCCTGGAGTCTGGGGCACATCGAGACCCAGTACTTC. It yields the protein CAWSLGHIETQYF. Variable domain in full (rest from reference TRBV30 and TRBJ2-5): SQTIHQWPATLVQPVGSPLSLECTVEGTSNPNLYWYRQAAGRGLQLLFYSVGIGQISSEVPQNLSASRPQDRQFILSSKKLLLSDSGFYLCAWSLGHIETQYFGPGTRLLVL.

The chain employs TRBV6-6 and TRBJ2-2; no clear D gene. V was trimmed by 7 bases and J by 1 base, leaving 10 bases between them. The V gene's germline CDR1 is MNHNY and CDR2 SVGAGI (reference sequence). This CDR3 region has 14 residues. The CDR3 DNA follows: TGTGCCAGCATTAGGGCAATGAACACCGGGGAGCTGTTTTTT. As protein: CASIRAMNTGELFF.

The genes are TRBV6-1 and TRBJ1-5, with D possibly TRBD1 on 5 matching bases. V lost 3 bases and J 9 bases, leaving 15 bases between the germline ends. The CDR3 runs to 14 residues. Germline V lookup: CDR1 MNHNS, CDR2 SASEGT. The CDR3 coding sequence is TGTGCCAGCAGTGACGGGGCCGACCGTCCGCCCCAGCATTTT. It yields the protein CASSDGADRPPQHF.

The rearrangement joins TRBV7-2 to TRBJ2-7, with 9 bases fitting TRBD2. From germline, CDR1 is SGHTA and CDR2 FQGNSA. The CDR3 covers 15 residues. The trim removed 3 bases at V and 2 bases at J, leaving 5 bases unmatched. The CDR3 loop reads CASSFSGGSTYEQYF. DNA for the CDR3: TGTGCCAGCAGCTTTAGCGGGGGCTCAACCTACGAGCAGTACTTC.

This sequence joins TRBV2 and TRBJ2-3; D gene uncertain. Germline V CDR1 and CDR2: SNHLY, FYNNEI. The CDR3 loop spans 11 amino acids. Deletions cut 5 bases from V and 5 bases from J, with 5 bases between. CDR3 loop: CASSFRDTQYF. In DNA form, the CDR3 reads TGTGCCAGCAGTTTTAGAGATACGCAGTATTTT. The complete variable domain, with remaining parts taken from reference TRBV2 and TRBJ2-3, reads EPEVTQTPSHQVTQMGQEVILRCVPISNHLYFYWYRQILGQKVEFLVSFYNNEISEKSEIFDDQFSVERPDGSNFTLKIRSTKLEDSAMYFCASSFRDTQYFGPGTRLTVL.

V is TRBV2 and J is TRBJ2-3; TRBD2 matches at 10 bases. The CDR3 spans 16 residues. Trimming at V came to 4 bases and at J to 4 bases, leaving 8 bases not matched to a gene. Looked up from germline, CDR1 is SNHLY and CDR2 is FYNNEI. CDR3 in DNA: TGTGCCAGCAGTGCTCTAGGACTAGCGGCGGCAGATACGCAGTATTTT. Translated, it gives CASSALGLAAADTQYF.

The V gene is TRBV7-2, the J gene TRBJ2-7; D is unresolved. Trimming took 5 bases from V and 5 from J, leaving 10 bases between them. The V gene's germline CDR1 is SGHTA and CDR2 FQGNSA. The CDR3 spans 12 residues. The CDR3 loop reads CASSHSSDEQYF. The CDR3 DNA is TGTGCCAGCAGCCATTCTAGTGACGAGCAGTACTTC. The full variable domain, with the rest looked up from reference TRBV7-2 and TRBJ2-7, is GAGVSQSPSNKVTEKGKDVELRCDPISGHTALYWYRQSLGQGLEFLIYFQGNSAPDKSGLPSDRFSAERTGGSVSTLTIQRTQQEDSAVYLCASSHSSDEQYFGPGTRLTVT.

This clone was observed a single time. Compared with germline, one end of the junction differs, possibly owing to a read error. This rearrangement joins TRBV7-7 to TRBJ2-7; 7 nucleotides line up with TRBD2. CDR3 length: 14 residues. CDR1 and CDR2 (germline): SSHAT, FNYEAQ (reference sequence). DNA for the CDR3: TGTGCTAGCAGCCCAGGACTAGATGGGTACGAGCAGTACTTC. This codes for CASSPGLDGYEQYF.

The chain has TRBV4-2 and TRBJ2-5, with 7 nucleotides matching TRBD2. CDR3 length: 15 amino acids. Germline CDR1 is LGHNA and CDR2 is YNFKEQ. V trimming: 0 bases; J trimming: 1 base; junction bases outside the gene matches: 2. The CDR3 sequence: CASSQETSAQETQYF. For the CDR3, the DNA is TGTGCCAGCAGCCAAGAAACTAGCGCCCAAGAGACCCAGTACTTC.